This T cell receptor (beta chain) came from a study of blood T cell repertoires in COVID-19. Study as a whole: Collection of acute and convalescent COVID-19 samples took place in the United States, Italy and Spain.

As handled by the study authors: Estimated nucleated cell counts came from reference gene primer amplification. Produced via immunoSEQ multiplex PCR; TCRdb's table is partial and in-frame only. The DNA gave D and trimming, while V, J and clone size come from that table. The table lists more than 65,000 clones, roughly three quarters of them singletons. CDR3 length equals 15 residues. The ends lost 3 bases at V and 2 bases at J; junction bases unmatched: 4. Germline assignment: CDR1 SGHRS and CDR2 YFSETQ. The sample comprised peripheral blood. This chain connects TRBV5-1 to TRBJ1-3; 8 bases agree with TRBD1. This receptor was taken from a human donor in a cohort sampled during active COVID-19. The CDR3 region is CASSSAGGTGNTIYF. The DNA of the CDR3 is TGCGCCAGCAGCTCAGCAGGGGGCACTGGAAACACCATATATTTT.